The T cell receptor (beta chain) under discussion was sequenced for a study of glioma-infiltrating T cells after dendritic cell vaccination (dated by TCRdb to 2016 to 2018). The study in broad terms: The cohort included approximately 15 glioblastoma patients drawn from Phase I and II dendritic cell vaccination trials, of whom 9 were newly diagnosed and 6 had recurrent disease. Autologous tumor lysate-pulsed dendritic cell vaccination was administered to the patients between the early 2000s and the early 2010s. To make the vaccine, monocyte-derived dendritic cells were cultured for six to eight days with IL-4 and GM-CSF and then pulsed overnight with autologous tumor lysate. Each patient got three intradermal injections of the dendritic cell vaccine, spaced at biweekly intervals, in the arm below the axilla. Tumor-infiltrating lymphocyte content was quantified and tumor and blood repertoires were compared in dendritic cell-vaccinated glioblastoma patients by deep sequencing of TCR beta CDR3 regions. Survival after dendritic cell vaccination was correlated with TCR sequencing metrics, including TIL content and tumor-blood repertoire overlap. Paper-wide results and their limitations: Higher estimated pretreatment TIL content predicted longer time to progression and overall survival after dendritic cell vaccination. No direct relationship between TCR clonality and survival was found, suggesting a diverse polyclonal response may matter. The cohort was small and heterogeneous, and full blood and tumor sets were available for few patients, with initial-recurrent tumor pairs available for even fewer patients. The three-group TCR overlap response model was described as speculative and requiring prospective validation.

Spanning cysteine to phenylalanine, the CDR3 consists of 13 amino acids. Only the CDR3 DNA stays, 39 bases, in frame from base 1. V is reduced by 4 bases and J by 4 bases, leaving a spacing of 13 bases between them. CDR1 GTSNPN and CDR2 SVGIG were looked up in the germline V gene (reference sequence). About this clone itself: Which antigen it targets is not known. There are no base qualities to consult, and no much larger clone falls within one base.

The sample's time point label, in plain terms: after dendritic cell vaccination, including at tumor progression/relapse. Patients were selected for having adequate residual fresh-frozen tumor tissue and more than two years of available survival data. An isocitrate dehydrogenase mutation was not carried by any of the glioblastoma patients, although molecular status was otherwise variable. PBMC were collected before vaccination, two weeks after the third vaccination, and at tumor progression if progression occurred. Genomic DNA was extracted with the Qiagen DNeasy Blood extraction Kit. The immunoSEQ assay amplified TCRB CDR3 regions from roughly 2 micrograms of genomic DNA, or from all available DNA when less than that amount was available. For multiplex PCR, 60 forward primers for TCR V beta segments and 13 reverse primers for J beta segments were used. Synthetic control templates were spiked into each sample at limiting dilution to estimate reads per starting template. Sequencing produced 87 bp reads on the Illumina HiSeq System. The paper's processing steps were these. PCR and sequencing errors were removed by a nearest neighbor algorithm that merged closely related sequences. TCR overlap was measured as the percentage of unique tumor TCR beta sequences also present in the same patient's peripheral blood. Imported from immuneACCESS, the table was reduced by TCRdb to in-frame sequences with V and J called. These copies leave out some clones; in studies compared against another copy, an unresolved V gene accounts for under half, and the cause of the remainder is not known. V and J calls and clone size are as listed in that table; D and trimming were resolved from the DNA. In all, the sample holds around 90,000 clones, and roughly 77% of those were seen once. Together, the top ten hold 2.1% of the sample.

The clonotype was recovered from a human donor with glioblastoma. The rearrangement combines TRBV30 with TRBJ1-2; TRBD1 is a weak D gene call, 5 bases matching. The starting material was blood, obtained after dendritic cell vaccination. In nucleotides, the sequence is TGTGCCTGGACCAAAGGGGTGGGCTATGGCTACACCTTC. This translates into CAWTKGVGYGYTF.